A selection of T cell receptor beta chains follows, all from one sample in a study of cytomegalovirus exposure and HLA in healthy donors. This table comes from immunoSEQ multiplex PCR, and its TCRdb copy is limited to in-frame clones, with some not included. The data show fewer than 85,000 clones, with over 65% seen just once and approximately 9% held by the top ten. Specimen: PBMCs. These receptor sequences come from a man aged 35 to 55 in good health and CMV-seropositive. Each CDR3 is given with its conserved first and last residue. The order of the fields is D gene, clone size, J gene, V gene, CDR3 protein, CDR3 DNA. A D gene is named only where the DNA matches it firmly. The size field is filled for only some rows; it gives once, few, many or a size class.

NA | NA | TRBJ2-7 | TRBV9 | CASSEGESSYEQYF | TGTGCCAGCAGCGAGGGGGAGAGTTCCTACGAGCAGTACTTC
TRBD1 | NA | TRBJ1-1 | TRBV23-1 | CASSRPMDRVDTEAFF | TGCGCCAGCAGTCGCCCCATGGACAGGGTGGACACTGAAGCTTTCTTT
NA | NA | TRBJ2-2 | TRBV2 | CASTSSTISTGELFF | TGTGCCAGCACCTCGTCAACGATTAGCACCGGGGAGCTGTTTTTT
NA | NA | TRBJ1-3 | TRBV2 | CASSVKQGSNTIYF | TGTGCCAGCAGTGTAAAACAGGGTTCAAACACCATATATTTT
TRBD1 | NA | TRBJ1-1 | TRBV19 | CASRTTGGSATEAFF | TGTGCCAGTAGAACGACAGGGGGCTCTGCCACTGAAGCTTTCTTT
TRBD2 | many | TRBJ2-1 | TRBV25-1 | CASSRDPSGRAYIGEQFF | TGTGCCAGCAGCAGGGATCCTAGCGGGAGGGCATATATTGGTGAGCAGTTCTTC
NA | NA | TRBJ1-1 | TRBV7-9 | CASSLASGPDSTEAFF | TGTGCCAGCAGCTTAGCATCCGGACCGGACAGCACTGAAGCTTTCTTT
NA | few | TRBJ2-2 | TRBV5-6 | CASSLYGGGNTGELFF | TGTGCCAGCAGCTTGTATGGAGGCGGAAACACCGGGGAGCTGTTTTTT
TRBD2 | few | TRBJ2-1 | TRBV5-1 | CASSSTSGGYNEQFF | TGCGCCAGCAGCTCGACTAGCGGGGGTTACAATGAGCAGTTCTTC
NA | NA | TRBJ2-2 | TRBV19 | CASSFREALPGELFF | TGTGCCAGTAGTTTCCGTGAGGCGCTTCCCGGGGAGCTGTTTTTT
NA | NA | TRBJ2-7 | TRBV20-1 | CSALQGYEQYF | TGCAGTGCTTTGCAGGGGTACGAGCAGTACTTC
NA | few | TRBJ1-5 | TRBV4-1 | CASSQDPGVVVNQPQHF | TGCGCCAGCAGCCAAGACCCGGGGGTGGTAGTTAATCAGCCCCAGCATTTT
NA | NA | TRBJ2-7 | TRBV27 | CASGPSSYEQYF | TGTGCCAGTGGCCCCAGCTCCTACGAGCAGTACTTC
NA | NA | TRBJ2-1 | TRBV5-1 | CASSFERAGGNEQFF | TGCGCCAGCAGCTTTGAGAGGGCCGGAGGGAATGAGCAGTTCTTC
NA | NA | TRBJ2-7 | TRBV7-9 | CASSLGQSAYEQYF | TGTGCCAGCAGCTTAGGGCAGTCTGCCTACGAGCAGTACTTC
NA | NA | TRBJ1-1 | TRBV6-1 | CASSELGLAIMNTEAFF | TGTGCCAGCAGTGAACTGGGACTTGCGATTATGAACACTGAAGCTTTCTTT
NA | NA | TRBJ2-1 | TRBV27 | CASSLPSKSSYNEQFF | TGTGCCAGCAGTTTACCGTCAAAGAGCTCCTACAATGAGCAGTTCTTC
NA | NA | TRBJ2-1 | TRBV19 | CASSSNGGMRNEQFF | TGTGCCAGTAGTTCCAACGGGGGTATGAGAAATGAGCAGTTCTTC
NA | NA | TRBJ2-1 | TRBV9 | CASSPSGDGSYNEQFF | TGTGCCAGCAGCCCCTCGGGGGACGGGTCCTACAATGAGCAGTTCTTC
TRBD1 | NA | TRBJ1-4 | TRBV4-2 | CASSQDLYRGDEKLFF | TGTGCCAGCAGCCAAGATCTATACAGGGGGGATGAAAAACTGTTTTTT
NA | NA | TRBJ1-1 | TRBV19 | CASRGRGNTEAFF | TGTGCCAGCAGGGGACGGGGGAACACTGAAGCTTTCTTT
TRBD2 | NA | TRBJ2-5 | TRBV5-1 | CASSLFTSGETQYF | TGCGCCAGCAGCTTATTCACTAGCGGGGAGACCCAGTACTTC
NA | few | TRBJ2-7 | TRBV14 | CASSQASEQYF | TGTGCCAGCAGCCAAGCGAGCGAGCAGTACTTC
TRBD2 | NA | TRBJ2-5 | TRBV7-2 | CASSLGVGGGLAETQYF | TGTGCCAGCAGCTTAGGGGTCGGCGGGGGGCTTGCGGAGACCCAGTACTTC
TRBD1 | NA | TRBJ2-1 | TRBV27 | CASIKLRTGGYNEQFF | TGTGCCAGCATTAAACTCCGGACAGGGGGATACAATGAGCAGTTCTTC
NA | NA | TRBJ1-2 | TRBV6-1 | CASSLEGGSNYGYTF | TGTGCCAGCAGTCTGGAGGGAGGGTCTAACTATGGCTACACCTTC
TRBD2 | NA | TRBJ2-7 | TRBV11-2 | CASSLDGGGYEQYF | TGTGCCAGCAGCTTAGACGGGGGGGGGTACGAGCAGTACTTC
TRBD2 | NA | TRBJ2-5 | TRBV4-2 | CAIPLTSGGAGNQETQYF | TGTGCCATTCCCCTTACTAGCGGGGGGGCCGGGAACCAAGAGACCCAGTACTTC
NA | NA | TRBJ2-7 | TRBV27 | CASSLARRAWEQYF | TGTGCCAGCAGTTTAGCGCGGCGGGCTTGGGAGCAGTACTTC
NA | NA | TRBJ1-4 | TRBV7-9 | CASRRDTSNEKLFF | TGTGCCAGCAGGAGGGACACCTCTAATGAAAAACTGTTTTTT
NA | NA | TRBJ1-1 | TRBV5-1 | CASSLGQSNTEAFF | TGCGCCAGCAGCTTGGGACAGTCGAACACTGAAGCTTTCTTT
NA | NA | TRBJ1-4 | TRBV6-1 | CASSWTWEKLFF | TGTGCCAGCAGTTGGACATGGGAAAAACTGTTTTTT
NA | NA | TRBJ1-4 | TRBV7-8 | CASSLTGLGEKLFF | TGTGCCAGCAGCCTTACAGGGTTGGGGGAAAAACTGTTTTTT
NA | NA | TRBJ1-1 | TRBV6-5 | CASSSGGMPEAFF | TGTGCCAGCAGTTCCGGAGGGATGCCTGAAGCTTTCTTT
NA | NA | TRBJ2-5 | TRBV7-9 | CASSYRGETQYF | TGTGCCAGCAGCTATAGGGGAGAGACCCAGTACTTC